This T cell receptor (beta chain) derives from a study of CD8 T cells in Susac syndrome (dated by TCRdb to the late 2010s). A note on the overall study: Repertoire sequencing was used to test whether CD8+ T cell activation and differentiation in Susac syndrome was antigen driven.

Study-wide findings and limitations: The number of individuals in the TCR sequencing and HLA analysis was acknowledged as relatively small.

Peripheral blood CD8+ and CD4+ T cells from healthy donors, Susac syndrome patients and multiple sclerosis patients were profiled using high-throughput TCR beta sequencing. Healthy donors were included as age- and sex-matched controls. Bulk CD8+ and CD4+ T cells were purified by magnetic negative isolation, while CD8+ TEMRA cells were enriched using FACS. Blood was drawn into EDTA tubes, processed within 24 hours, and PBMCs were isolated by density gradient centrifugation. PBMCs intended for TCR sequencing were cryopreserved in liquid nitrogen and thawed later in a water bath at 37 degrees C. A purity of at least 90% was achieved for sorted or isolated CD4+, CD8+ and CD8+ TEMRA cells. RNA was extracted using the RNeasy kit, and roughly 0.5 to 1 ug of the RNA was reverse transcribed with random hexamers. The immunoSEQ multiplex PCR assay, covering 54 Vbeta and 13 Jbeta segments, was used to amplify TCR beta CDR3 regions. Bias from PCR amplification was corrected by using a synthetic template baseline for primer optimization and for computational correction. As for how the authors treated the data: Reads were assigned to V, D and J genes according to IMGT and analyzed in immunoSEQ Analyzer, with only productive sequences retained. Clonality was calculated as one minus the Shannon entropy normalized by log2 of the number of productive unique sequences. For each patient and control, public and private clones were evaluated among the 100 most prevalent clones. Clones were defined as Susac-specific if absent from the healthy and MS cohorts, from 900 to 1,300 published viral clones and from other ImmuneACCESS disease sequences. TCRdb cleaned the public reads at Q25 with fastp, built clones with MiXCR and kept in-frame beta chains. Merged by CDR3 protein, the rows form single entries marked with the most common genes and DNA. TCRdb, not the original authors, processed these V and J calls. This sample has over 100,000 distinct CDR3 sequences in its table, and about 95% of those were observed once. Approximately 0.093% of the sample is taken by the ten largest.

Turning to this clonotype: Which antigen it targets is not known. Base qualities are not at hand, and no much larger clone is one base apart.

The junction shows trimming of 0 bases on V and 1 base on J, plus 8 bases between the germline ends. From cysteine to phenylalanine, the CDR3 is 15 amino acids long. Of the read, only the CDR3 DNA is kept; its 45 bases are in frame from base 1. Looking up the germline V gene (reference sequence) yields CDR1 SGHNT and CDR2 YYREEE. The sample taken for sequencing was CD4+ T cells from PBMCs. Recombination connected TRBV5-4 to TRBJ2-1; the D gene is unclear. The sequence derives from a human donor in good health. The sequenced DNA: TGTGCCAGCAGCTTGGAGCCAGCGTCCTACAATGAGCAGTTCTTC. It encodes CASSLEPASYNEQFF.